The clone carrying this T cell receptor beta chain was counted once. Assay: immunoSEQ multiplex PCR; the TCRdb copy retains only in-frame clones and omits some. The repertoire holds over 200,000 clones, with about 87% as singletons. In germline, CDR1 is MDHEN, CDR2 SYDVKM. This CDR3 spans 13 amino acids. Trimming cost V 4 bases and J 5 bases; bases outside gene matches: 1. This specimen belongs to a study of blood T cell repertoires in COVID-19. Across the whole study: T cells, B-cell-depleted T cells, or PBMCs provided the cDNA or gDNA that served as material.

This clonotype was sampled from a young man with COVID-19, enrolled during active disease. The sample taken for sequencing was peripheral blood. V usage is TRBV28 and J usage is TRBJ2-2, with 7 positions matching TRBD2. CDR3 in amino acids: CASSWGGTGELFF. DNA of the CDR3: TGTGCCAGCAGTTGGGGGGGGACCGGGGAGCTGTTTTTT.